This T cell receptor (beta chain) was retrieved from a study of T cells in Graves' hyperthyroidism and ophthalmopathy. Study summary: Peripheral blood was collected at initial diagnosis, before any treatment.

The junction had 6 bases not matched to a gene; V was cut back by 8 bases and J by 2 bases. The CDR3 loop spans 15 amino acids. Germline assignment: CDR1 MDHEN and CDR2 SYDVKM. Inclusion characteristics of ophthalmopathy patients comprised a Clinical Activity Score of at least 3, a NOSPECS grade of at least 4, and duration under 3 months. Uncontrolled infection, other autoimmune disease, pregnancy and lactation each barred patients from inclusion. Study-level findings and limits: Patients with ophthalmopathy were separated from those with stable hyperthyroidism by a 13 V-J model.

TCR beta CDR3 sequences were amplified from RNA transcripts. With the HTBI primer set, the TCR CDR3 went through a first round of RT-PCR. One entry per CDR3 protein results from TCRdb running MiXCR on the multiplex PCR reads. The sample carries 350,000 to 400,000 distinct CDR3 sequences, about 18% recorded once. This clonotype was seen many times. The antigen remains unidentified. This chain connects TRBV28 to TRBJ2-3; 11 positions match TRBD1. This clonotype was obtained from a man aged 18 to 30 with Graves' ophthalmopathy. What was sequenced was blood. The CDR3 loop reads CASHGQGALTDTQYF. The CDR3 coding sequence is TGTGCCAGCCATGGACAGGGGGCACTCACAGATACGCAGTATTTT.